What follows is one T cell receptor beta chain and its context. The antigen is unknown. The sample belongs to a study of T cell repertoires in cytomegalovirus infection. On the study more broadly: A matching HLA type, together with CMV infection, was signaled by public TCR beta signatures. Notes on the study in general: HLA-C-restricted CMV-specific TCR beta clonotypes prevailed in the ex vivo response. Using cumulative public TCR beta family frequency, the authors identified those who carried CMV together with the relevant HLA.

The CDR3 is made up of 12 amino acids. Per the germline V gene, CDR1 is SGHTA and CDR2 is FQGTGA. V was clipped by 4 bases and J by 10 bases; unmatched bases: 4. TCRdb re-called the reads through MiXCR, storing one row per CDR3 protein. The sample records 130,000 or so distinct CDR3 sequences, roughly 6.5% being singletons. This clonotype was sampled from a human donor in good health (CMV status not recorded). Some clones in this sample may be carry-over from other donors' samples. Sequenced material: PBMCs. J is TRBJ2-1 and V is TRBV7-3; 7 bases fit TRBD2. CDR3 loop: CASSSPGLEQFF. The CDR3, as DNA: TGTGCCAGCAGCTCGCCGGGACTAGAGCAGTTCTTC.